The 26 T cell receptor beta chains below were found in one sample sequenced in a study of shared clonotypes between healthy human individuals. Clones were sequenced by immunoSEQ multiplex PCR, and TCRdb holds only the in-frame ones, with some missing. The sample yields a few million clones, 85% to 95% seen once. Input material: naive CD4+ T cells from PBMCs. Subset here: CD45RA+ positively selected. The receptors were gathered from a man between 18 and 29 years old in good health. Some clones in this sample may be carry-over from other donors' samples.

J is TRBJ1-1 and V is TRBV6-6, with D hard to call. Trimming cost V 6 bases and J 3 bases, with 8 bases left between them. Germline V lookup: CDR1 MNHNY, CDR2 SVGAGI (reference sequence). The CDR3 has 12 residues. CDR3 amino acids: CASRRWDTEAFF. The CDR3 DNA sequence: TGTGCCAGCAGACGTTGGGACACTGAAGCTTTCTTT.

CDR3 region: CASSFGTGITYEQYF. The DNA of the CDR3 is TGTGCCAGCAGCTTCGGGACAGGGATAACCTACGAGCAGTACTTC. The V and J genes are TRBV7-9 and TRBJ2-7; 9 nucleotides align to TRBD1. The trim removed 3 bases at V and 2 bases at J, leaving 5 bases unmatched. This CDR3 region has 15 residues. In germline, CDR1 is SEHNR, CDR2 FQNEAQ (reference sequence).

For the CDR3, the DNA is TGTGCCAGCAGTGACTCTAGGGGGACGGGGCGCTACTATGGCTACACCTTC. Translation: CASSDSRGTGRYYGYTF. V is TRBV6-4 and J is TRBJ1-2, with a possible D match to TRBD1 (6 bases). The CDR3 extends over 17 amino acids. Trimming stripped 0 bases from V and 3 bases from J, with 17 bases between. Germline CDR1 and CDR2: MRHNA and SNTAGT.

The CDR3 loop reads CASSSPGPDRTQYF. In DNA, the CDR3 is TGTGCCAGCAGCTCACCCGGACCGGACAGGACCCAGTACTTC. This chain links TRBV7-2 with TRBJ2-5; a weak D match, TRBD1 (6 bases). The CDR3 is 14 amino acids. V was trimmed by 4 bases and J by 7 bases, leaving 16 bases between them. Per germline, CDR1 SGHTA and CDR2 FQGNSA.

Only one count was recorded for this clone. The chain uses TRBV29-1 and TRBJ1-4; 8 bases are shared with TRBD1. The ends lost 6 bases at V and 7 bases at J; junction bases unmatched: 19. CDR3 length equals 17 residues. The germline gives CDR1 SQVTM, CDR2 ANQGSEA. For the CDR3, the DNA is TGCAGCGTCTTAGGACAGGGACAGGTTCTTGGGCTTGAAAAACTGTTTTTT. This codes for CSVLGQGQVLGLEKLFF. Full variable domain (remainder filled in from reference TRBV29-1 and TRBJ1-4): SAVISQKPSRDICQRGTSLTIQCQVDSQVTMMFWYRQQPGQSLTLIATANQGSEATYESGFVIDKFPISRPNLTFSTLTVSNMSPEDSSIYLCSVLGQGQVLGLEKLFFGSGTQLSVL.

On this clone: Other DNA variants within this sample encode the same CDR3. V and J are TRBV7-9 and TRBJ1-1, with unresolved D. Trimming left V 1 base short and J 3 bases short, with 6 bases between. Germline lookup yields CDR1 SEHNR and CDR2 FQNEAQ (reference sequence). The CDR3 is 13 amino acids. The CDR3 is CASSLEEDTEAFF. CDR3 in DNA: TGTGCCAGCAGCTTAGAAGAGGACACTGAAGCTTTCTTT. The full variable domain, completed using reference TRBV7-9 and TRBJ1-1, is DTGVSQNPRHKITKRGQNVTFRCDPISEHNRLYWYRQTLGQGPEFLTYFQNEAQLEKSRLLSDRFSAERPKGSFSTLEIQRTEQGDSAMYLCASSLEEDTEAFFGQGTRLTVV.

CDR3: CASSQIDRGRNEQFF. The CDR3 DNA reads TGTGCCAGCAGCCAAATAGACAGGGGCAGGAATGAGCAGTTCTTC. V gene TRBV5-6 combines with J gene TRBJ2-1, with 8 bases lining up with TRBD1. CDR1 is SGHDT, CDR2 YYEEEE, per germline. The CDR3 covers 15 residues. V gave up 4 bases and J gave up 7 bases; unmatched junction bases: 10.

V usage is TRBV7-3 and J usage is TRBJ2-7, with 7 nucleotides matching TRBD1. The CDR3 has 13 residues. Germline V gene lookup returns CDR1 SGHTA and CDR2 FQGTGA. V shed 5 bases and J 6 bases; nucleotides not matched to a gene: 7. The CDR3 protein is CASSAQQGPEQYF. The CDR3 DNA is TGTGCCAGCAGCGCCCAACAGGGGCCCGAGCAGTACTTC.

The J gene is TRBJ2-3, the V gene TRBV29-1, with D tentatively TRBD2 (6 bases). The ends were cut back, 2 bases at V and 3 bases at J, with 15 bases in the middle. There are 15 residues in the CDR3. The germline CDR1 and CDR2 sequences are SQVTM and ANQGSEA. CDR3 in amino acids: CSVERSGPRTDTQYF. The CDR3 nucleotides are TGCAGCGTTGAACGTAGCGGCCCTAGGACAGATACGCAGTATTTT.

The chain has TRBV28 and TRBJ2-7; 8 bases line up with TRBD2. Germline V gives CDR1 MDHEN, CDR2 SYDVKM. The length of the CDR3 is 18 residues. V was clipped by 3 bases and J by 0 bases; unmatched bases: 13. The CDR3 DNA sequence: TGTGCCAGCAGTTTCTATATGACTTTAGCGGGAAGCTCCTACGAGCAGTACTTC. This codes for CASSFYMTLAGSSYEQYF.

A single count supports this clone. This chain uses TRBV12-5 with TRBJ1-3, with D possibly being TRBD1 (5 bases). The CDR3 consists of 15 residues. The ends were cut back, 7 bases at V and 3 bases at J, with 16 bases in the middle. In germline, CDR1 is LGHNT, CDR2 FRNRAP. The DNA for the CDR3 is TGTGCTAGTGCCATCACCGGGGGGTTTGGAAACACCATATATTTT. Its translation is CASAITGGFGNTIYF.

This chain connects TRBV27 to TRBJ2-1, with D unclear. CDR3 size: 12 residues. The V gene lost 5 bases and the J gene lost 6 bases, with 8 bases spanning the gap. Germline lookup yields CDR1 MNHEY and CDR2 SMNVEV (reference sequence). This CDR3 is CASSTWANEQFF. For the CDR3, the DNA is TGTGCCAGCAGTACCTGGGCCAATGAGCAGTTCTTC.

In the case of this clone: Other DNA variants within this sample encode the same CDR3. This rearrangement joins TRBV7-9 to TRBJ2-1, with D tentatively TRBD2 (5 bases). The germline V gene encodes CDR1 SEHNR and CDR2 FQNEAQ (reference sequence). Trimming pared 6 bases from V and 2 bases from J, leaving 11 bases between. The CDR3 length is 14 residues. CDR3 protein: CASSLAGPYNEQFF. DNA for the CDR3: TGTGCCAGCAGTTTGGCGGGTCCCTACAATGAGCAGTTCTTC.

DNA for the CDR3: TGTGCCATCAGTGCTCTAAAGGGGGTGGGCACTGAAGCTTTCTTT. It encodes CAISALKGVGTEAFF. The J gene is TRBJ1-1, the V gene TRBV10-3; D perhaps matches TRBD1 (6 bases). V shed 4 bases and J shed 4 bases, with 16 bases lying between them. This CDR3 is 15 amino acids long. The germline CDR1 and CDR2 sequences are ENHRY and SYGVKD.

Regarding this clone: Additional DNA sequences in this sample encode the identical CDR3. The rearrangement uses TRBV9 and TRBJ2-3; unclear D gene. From germline, CDR1 is SGDLS and CDR2 YYNGEE. The CDR3 sequence is 12 residues long. V shed 3 bases and J shed 1 base, with 3 bases lying between them. CDR3 DNA sequence: TGTGCCAGCAGCGGGGGCACAGATACGCAGTATTTT. This translates into CASSGGTDTQYF.

The J gene is TRBJ2-1, the V gene TRBV5-1, with TRBD1 as a possible D gene (6 bases). V dropped 4 bases and J dropped 7 bases, with 24 bases sitting between them. CDR3 length: 17 amino acids. The germline gives CDR1 SGHRS, CDR2 YFSETQ. The CDR3 sequence is CASSLFGSAEGVNEQFF. The CDR3 coding sequence is TGCGCCAGCAGCCTTTTCGGTAGCGCTGAGGGGGTGAATGAGCAGTTCTTC.

The chain employs TRBV9 and TRBJ1-2, with a possible D match to TRBD1 (5 bases). Germline V lookup: CDR1 SGDLS, CDR2 YYNGEE. Trimming removed 0 bases at V and 6 bases at J, with 12 bases between. The CDR3 runs to 14 residues. The CDR3 nucleotides are TGTGCCAGCAGCGTAGATGGGGGTTGGGATGGCTACACCTTC. This gives the protein CASSVDGGWDGYTF. Full variable domain (rest looked up from reference TRBV9 and TRBJ1-2): DSGVTQTPKHLITATGQRVTLRCSPRSGDLSVYWYQQSLDQGLQFLIQYYNGEERAKGNILERFSAQQFPDLHSELNLSSLELGDSALYFCASSVDGGWDGYTFGSGTRLTVV.

The J gene is TRBJ2-1, the V gene TRBV7-3; tentative D call: TRBD2 (6 bases). This CDR3 contains 15 residues. Trimming cost V 5 bases and J 3 bases, with 14 bases left between them. Germline values: CDR1 SGHTA, CDR2 FQGTGA. CDR3 sequence (DNA): TGTGCCAGCAGCATCACCGGGACTGGCTACAATGAGCAGTTCTTC. This gives the protein CASSITGTGYNEQFF.

V usage is TRBV7-3 and J usage is TRBJ1-2, with a possible D match to TRBD1 (6 bases). Germline V gene data show CDR1 as SGHTA and CDR2 as FQGTGA. The CDR3 contains 14 residues. Trimming removed 4 bases at V and 4 bases at J, with 13 bases between. The CDR3 spells CASSWGPGIYGYTF. The CDR3 DNA reads as TGTGCCAGCAGCTGGGGGCCGGGTATCTATGGCTACACCTTC.

A word on this clone: The identical CDR3 is also encoded by other nucleotide sequences in the sample. The rearrangement links TRBV7-3 to TRBJ2-3, with D hard to call. The germline V and J ends were trimmed by 5 bases and 0 bases, with 3 bases remaining between them. Germline CDR1 and CDR2: SGHTA and FQGTGA. The CDR3 is 12 amino acids. The CDR3 sequence: CASSLSTDTQYF. The CDR3 DNA reads as TGTGCCAGCAGCCTAAGCACAGATACGCAGTATTTT.

This chain joins TRBV7-3 and TRBJ2-3; D might be TRBD1 (5 bases). Trimming removed 1 base from V and 14 bases from J, with 13 bases in between. The CDR3 sequence is 12 residues long. Per the germline V gene, CDR1 is SGHTA and CDR2 is FQGTGA. The CDR3 sequence is CASSLSLGLLYF. In nucleotides, the CDR3 is TGTGCCAGCAGCTTAAGCTTGGGGCTCTTGTATTTT.

The V and J genes are TRBV4-1 and TRBJ1-3, with D hard to call. Germline values: CDR1 MGHRA, CDR2 YSYEKL. V lost 1 base to trimming and J lost 1 base, with 8 bases between them. The length of the CDR3 is 15 residues. CDR3 DNA: TGCGCCAGCAGCCAAGCGGGGTCGTCTGGAAACACCATATATTTT. It translates to CASSQAGSSGNTIYF.

The chain has TRBV28 and TRBJ2-3; 7 bases map to TRBD2. Trimming removed 4 bases from V and 2 bases from J; junction bases left unmatched: 3. Germline V gene lookup returns CDR1 MDHEN and CDR2 SYDVKM. This CDR3 is 14 amino acids long. CDR3 in amino acids: CASSSLAVTDTQYF. In DNA, the CDR3 is TGTGCCAGCAGTTCGCTAGCGGTCACAGATACGCAGTATTTT.

J is TRBJ2-2 and V is TRBV18; a possible D gene is TRBD2 (5 bases). The CDR3 runs 14 residues. Germline CDR1 and CDR2: KGHSH and LQKENI. The V end was cut by 4 bases, the J end by 4 bases, with 10 bases between. CDR3 DNA sequence: TGTGCCAGCTCACGAACTAGTATCACCGGGGAGCTGTTTTTT. Translating gives CASSRTSITGELFF.

Notes on this clone: Additional DNA sequences in this sample encode the identical CDR3. The V call is TRBV28, the J call TRBJ2-7, with a possible D match to TRBD1 (5 bases). The CDR3 is 12 amino acids. Germline values: CDR1 MDHEN, CDR2 SYDVKM. The germline V and J ends were trimmed by 6 bases and 3 bases, with 9 bases remaining between them. The CDR3 DNA reads TGTGCCAGCAGCCTTACAGGCTACGAGCAGTACTTC. Amino acid sequence: CASSLTGYEQYF.

The chain links TRBV5-1 to TRBJ2-3; D gene ambiguous. The CDR3 sequence is 15 residues long. CDR1 and CDR2 (germline): SGHRS, YFSETQ. V was shortened by 3 bases and J by 5 bases, with 16 bases between the two germline ends. The CDR3 DNA reads as TGCGCCAGCAGCTCAGATTCCTTCCGGAGAGATACGCAGTATTTT. This codes for CASSSDSFRRDTQYF.